These 15 T cell receptor beta chains originate from one sample sequenced in a study of T-cell memory formation after mild COVID-19. MiXCR was run by TCRdb on the 5' RACE reads, yielding one entry per CDR3 protein. Here the sample spans under 450,000 distinct CDR3 sequences, less than 25% being singletons. The sample was PBMCs or a T cell subset sorted from them (not recorded which). All receptors come from an adult woman who had mild COVID-19 (a few samples of this study predate the infection). Cell type and time point are not known.

This chain joins TRBV4-1 and TRBJ1-1, with TRBD1 matching over 7 bases. The CDR3 is 15 amino acids. With 2 bases clipped from V and 4 bases from J, the junction kept 7 bases outside the gene matches. CDR1 is MGHRA, CDR2 YSYEKL, per germline. DNA of the CDR3: TGCGCCAGCAGCCAACAAAGACAGGGTGGCACTGAAGCTTTCTTT. It yields the protein CASSQQRQGGTEAFF.

This clonotype showed up just a few times. The CDR3 loop reads CASRGYEQFF. CDR3 sequence (DNA): TGTGCCAGCCGGGGATATGAGCAGTTCTTC. This rearrangement joins TRBV7-9 to TRBJ2-1; tentative D call: TRBD2 (5 bases). The CDR3 loop spans 10 amino acids. The germline CDR1 and CDR2 sequences are SEHNR and FQNEAQ (reference sequence). V was cut by 8 bases and J by 8 bases, with 7 bases left in between.

In this sample, this clonotype turned up a few times. The chain joins TRBV7-9 to TRBJ2-3; 9 bases agree with TRBD2. CDR1 and CDR2 from the germline V gene are SEHNR and FQNEAQ (reference sequence). The CDR3 contains 16 residues. V lost 6 bases, J lost 3 bases, and 10 bases stayed unmatched. The CDR3 loop is CASSGASGVLTDTQYF. CDR3 in DNA: TGTGCCAGCAGTGGGGCTAGCGGGGTTTTGACAGATACGCAGTATTTT.

In this sample, this clonotype turned up a few times. The chain carries TRBV7-8 and TRBJ2-1; 7 bases map to TRBD2. CDR1 is SGHVS, CDR2 FQNEAQ, per germline. There are 16 residues in the CDR3. The ends lost 1 base at V and 3 bases at J; junction bases unmatched: 6. CDR3 bases: TGTGCCAGCAGCTTAGTAGAGGGGACTATCTACAATGAGCAGTTCTTC. Protein sequence: CASSLVEGTIYNEQFF.

The table lists this clonotype with many counts. The rearrangement links TRBV5-5 to TRBJ2-3; D not resolved. V gave up 0 bases and J gave up 2 bases, with 10 bases separating them. CDR3 length: 15 amino acids. The germline V gene encodes CDR1 SGHKS and CDR2 YYEKEE (reference sequence). The CDR3 region is CASSLGMLNTDTQYF. DNA of the CDR3: TGTGCCAGCAGCTTGGGGATGTTGAACACAGATACGCAGTATTTT.

V and J are TRBV20-1 and TRBJ2-3; TRBD2 matches 8 bases. CDR1 is DFQATT, CDR2 SNEGSKA, per germline (reference sequence). This CDR3 spans 14 amino acids. The V and J ends lost 6 bases and 1 base, in that order; junction bases with no gene match: 6. The CDR3 DNA follows: TGCAGTGCCCGAGCGGGGGCGGGCACAGATACGCAGTATTTT. Protein: CSARAGAGTDTQYF.

The chain carries TRBV6-5 and TRBJ2-7; unclear D gene. Germline CDR1 reads MNHEY; CDR2 reads SVGAGI. Trimming took off 2 bases at V and 5 bases at J, with 19 bases between the two ends. The CDR3 spans 16 residues. Here the CDR3 reads CASSYTPPPSRDEQYF. CDR3 bases: TGTGCCAGCAGTTACACCCCGCCCCCGAGCCGCGACGAGCAGTACTTC.

V gene TRBV12-3 or TRBV12-4 combines with J gene TRBJ2-1; D ambiguous. V was trimmed by 7 bases and J by 9 bases, leaving 10 bases between them. The CDR3 spans 11 residues. CDR3 coding DNA: TGTGCCAGCAAGGTTTCTCTTGAGCAGTTCTTC. Amino acids: CASKVSLEQFF.

The CDR3 loop is CSARVQGTSGTRTQYF. CDR3 in DNA: TGCAGTGCTAGAGTTCAGGGGACTAGCGGGACCCGTACGCAGTATTTT. The J gene is TRBJ2-3, the V gene TRBV20-1; TRBD2 matches at 13 bases. In germline, CDR1 is DFQATT, CDR2 SNEGSKA (reference sequence). The V and J ends lost 1 base and 8 bases, in that order; junction bases with no gene match: 9. The CDR3 extends over 16 amino acids.

This sequence joins TRBV9 and TRBJ2-1; D uncertain. The V gene lost 4 bases and the J gene lost 9 bases, with 17 bases spanning the gap. The germline CDR1 and CDR2 sequences are SGDLS and YYNGEE. There are 14 residues in the CDR3. CDR3 sequence (DNA): TGTGCCAGCAGCCCCCAATTTTTAGGCAGTGAGCAGTTCTTC. Amino acid sequence: CASSPQFLGSEQFF.

This clonotype has just a few counts. The chain links TRBV25-1 to TRBJ2-1; 11 nucleotides align to TRBD1. V shed 3 bases and J 7 bases; nucleotides not matched to a gene: 5. This CDR3 region has 15 residues. CDR1 and CDR2 (germline): MGHDK, SYGVNS. The CDR3 region has the DNA TGTGCCAGCAGTGACCCCGGGACAGGGGGAAATGAGCAGTTCTTC. Its translation: CASSDPGTGGNEQFF.

V and J are TRBV7-9 and TRBJ2-7, with 9 bases lining up with TRBD1. The CDR3 is 17 amino acids. Trimming cost V 1 base and J 0 bases; bases outside gene matches: 7. CDR1 and CDR2 from the germline V gene are SEHNR and FQNEAQ (reference sequence). The CDR3 coding sequence is TGTGCCAGCAGCTTAGGACAGGGGGGTCATCACTCCTACGAGCAGTACTTC. The encoded protein is CASSLGQGGHHSYEQYF. Filled out from reference TRBV7-9 and TRBJ2-7, the complete variable domain reads DTGVSQNPRHKITKRGQNVTFRCDPISEHNRLYWYRQTLGQGPEFLTYFQNEAQLEKSRLLSDRFSAERPKGSFSTLEIQRTEQGDSAMYLCASSLGQGGHHSYEQYFGPGTRLTVT.

Only a few counts were recorded for this clonotype. This rearrangement joins TRBV5-1 to TRBJ1-4, with a tentative D call TRBD1 (6 bases). CDR3 length equals 14 residues. Germline lookup yields CDR1 SGHRS and CDR2 YFSETQ. Trimming stripped 5 bases from V and 3 bases from J, with 11 bases between. The CDR3: CASRVGGSNEKLFF. The CDR3 DNA reads TGCGCCAGCAGAGTAGGGGGGTCTAATGAAAAACTGTTTTTT.

This clonotype has a count of ten or more. The chain is built from TRBV15 and TRBJ2-2; TRBD2 agrees at 8 bases. This CDR3 spans 16 amino acids. V trimming: 3 bases; J trimming: 4 bases; junction bases outside the gene matches: 7. Germline CDR1 reads LNHNV; CDR2 reads YYDKDF (reference sequence). The CDR3 loop is CATSSGGLDATGELFF. The CDR3 region has the DNA TGTGCCACCAGCAGTGGGGGACTAGATGCCACCGGGGAGCTGTTTTTT.

The chain links TRBV5-4 to TRBJ2-1; D is possibly TRBD2 (5 bases). CDR1 SGHNT and CDR2 YYREEE come from the germline V gene (reference sequence). The V end was cut by 5 bases, the J end by 0 bases, with 12 bases between. The CDR3 sequence is 15 residues long. The DNA of the CDR3 is TGTGCCAGCAGTTCGACTACTCGCTCCTACAATGAGCAGTTCTTC. The encoded protein is CASSSTTRSYNEQFF.